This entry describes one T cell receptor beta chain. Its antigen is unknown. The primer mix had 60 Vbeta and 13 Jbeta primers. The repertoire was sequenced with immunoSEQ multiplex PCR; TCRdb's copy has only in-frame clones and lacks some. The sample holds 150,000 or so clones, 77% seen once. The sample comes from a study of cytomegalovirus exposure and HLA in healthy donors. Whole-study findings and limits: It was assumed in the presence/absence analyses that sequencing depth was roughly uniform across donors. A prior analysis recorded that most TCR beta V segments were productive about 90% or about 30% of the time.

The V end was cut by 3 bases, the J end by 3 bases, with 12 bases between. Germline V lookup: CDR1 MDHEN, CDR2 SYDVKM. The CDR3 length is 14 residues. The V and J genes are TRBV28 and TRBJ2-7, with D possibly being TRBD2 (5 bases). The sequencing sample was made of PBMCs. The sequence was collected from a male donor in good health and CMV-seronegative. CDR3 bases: TGTGCCAGCAGTTTCTTAGGGAGAAACTACGAGCAGTACTTC. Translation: CASSFLGRNYEQYF.